A single sample gave rise to the 15 T cell receptor beta chains below, sequenced in a study of type 1 regulatory T cells. TCRdb analysed the reads with MiXCR anew, one entry per CDR3 protein. The repertoire has 75,000 to 100,000 distinct CDR3 sequences, roughly 31% of them found once; the top ten carry 2% to 2.5%. The sequenced sample was CD4+ T cells, either the whole sample or a sorted fraction (not recorded which). Receptors were obtained from a human donor in good health.

This clonotype was seen more than once but under ten times. V usage is TRBV5-1 and J usage is TRBJ2-1; D perhaps matches TRBD2 (6 bases). CDR1 is SGHRS and CDR2 is YFSETQ in the germline V gene. V gave up 1 base and J gave up 8 bases, with 16 bases separating them. The CDR3 consists of 15 residues. DNA of the CDR3: TGCGCCAGCAGCTTGTCAGCGGGCATGGCGGATGAGCAGTTCTTC. Translation gives CASSLSAGMADEQFF.

This clonotype was seen only a few times. The V and J genes are TRBV20-1 and TRBJ1-1; TRBD1 is a possible D gene (5 bases). The V gene lost 7 bases and the J gene lost 10 bases, with 22 bases spanning the gap. The germline V gene has CDR1 DFQATT and CDR2 SNEGSKA (reference sequence). CDR3 length equals 13 residues. The CDR3 nucleotides read TGCAGTGTTGACCGGGACCTATCCCCACTAGCTTTCTTT. Amino acids: CSVDRDLSPLAFF.

There are a few counts of this clonotype. The chain combines TRBV7-3 with TRBJ2-3; 8 positions agree with TRBD1. The CDR3 has 14 amino acids. Germline assignment: CDR1 SGHTA and CDR2 FQGTGA. Trimming cost V 5 bases and J 5 bases; bases outside gene matches: 6. DNA of the CDR3: TGTGCCAGCAGCGCCCGAGACAGGGGAGATACGCAGTATTTT. Translating gives CASSARDRGDTQYF.

The gene calls are TRBV9 and TRBJ2-5; weak D call: TRBD1 (5 bases). The germline CDR1 and CDR2 sequences are SGDLS and YYNGEE. CDR3 length equals 15 residues. V gave up 0 bases and J gave up 0 bases, with 9 bases separating them. The CDR3 coding sequence is TGTGCCAGCAGCGTAGGACAGCAGTACCAAGAGACCCAGTACTTC. Translating it yields CASSVGQQYQETQYF.

V is TRBV12-3 or TRBV12-4 and J is TRBJ2-1; D gene uncertain. The ends were cut back, 6 bases at V and 8 bases at J, with 8 bases in the middle. The length of the CDR3 is 11 residues. CDR3 coding DNA: TGTGCCAGCAGAGAGAGCCATGAGCAGTTCTTC. Its protein is CASRESHEQFF.

The chain combines TRBV12-3 or TRBV12-4 with TRBJ1-1, with D maybe TRBD1 (5 bases). CDR3 length equals 17 residues. Between the trimmed V and J ends, which lost 3 bases and 1 base, there was a span of 18 bases. CDR3 DNA: TGTGCCAGCAGTTTTATAGGCCGGGGCATTCGGAACACTGAAGCTTTCTTT. As protein: CASSFIGRGIRNTEAFF.

In its sample, this clonotype was seen a few times. This chain uses TRBV6-2 or TRBV6-3 with TRBJ1-1; D remains unclear. The CDR3 sequence is 11 residues long. In germline, CDR1 is MNHEY, CDR2 SVGEGT. Trimming left V 5 bases short and J 11 bases short, with 12 bases between. As DNA, the CDR3 is TGTGCCAGCAGTACGGCCTCGTCGGCTTTCTTT. This encodes CASSTASSAFF.

This clonotype was recorded a few times. The chain combines TRBV18 with TRBJ2-2; no definite D call. Trimming took 3 bases from V and 7 from J, leaving 6 bases between them. The length of the CDR3 is 12 residues. In germline, CDR1 is KGHSH, CDR2 LQKENI. DNA of the CDR3: TGTGCCAGCTCACCGGACGGCGGGGAGCTGTTTTTT. Translation gives CASSPDGGELFF.

The genes are TRBV24-1 and TRBJ2-5; D is perhaps TRBD1 (6 bases). V was pared by 2 bases and J by 3 bases, with 9 bases between. The CDR3 has 14 amino acids. Germline V gene data show CDR1 as KGHDR and CDR2 as SFDVKD. The CDR3 region has the DNA TGTGCCACCAGTGATTCCGGACAGAAAGAGACCCAGTACTTC. Translated, it gives CATSDSGQKETQYF.

The CDR3 is CSALLAGAYEQYF. DNA of the CDR3: TGCAGTGCGCTACTAGCGGGAGCCTACGAGCAGTACTTC. The rearrangement links TRBV20-1 to TRBJ2-7, with 11 bases that match TRBD2. V shed 6 bases and J 2 bases; nucleotides not matched to a gene: 3. CDR3 length equals 13 residues. The germline V gene encodes CDR1 DFQATT and CDR2 SNEGSKA (reference sequence).

The table lists this clonotype with a few counts. The CDR3 DNA reads TGTGCCAGCAAAATATCACAACCAGGGGGCAAGGCTTTCTTT. Translated: CASKISQPGGKAFF. The chain combines TRBV12-3 or TRBV12-4 with TRBJ1-1; 8 bases align to TRBD1. Trimming cost V 7 bases and J 11 bases; bases outside gene matches: 15. The CDR3 has 14 residues.

The chain links TRBV4-2 to TRBJ1-6, with no clear D. The ends were cut back, 6 bases at V and 8 bases at J, with 11 bases in the middle. The germline gives CDR1 LGHNA, CDR2 YNFKEQ. The CDR3 consists of 13 residues. CDR3 DNA sequence: TGTGCCAGCAGACTTGCAACAGATTCACCCCTCCACTTT. Protein product: CASRLATDSPLHF.

This clonotype was picked up a small number of times. The rearrangement links TRBV20-1 to TRBJ2-7; D might be TRBD2 (7 bases). The CDR3 runs to 13 residues. The germline V gene has CDR1 DFQATT and CDR2 SNEGSKA (reference sequence). V lost 7 bases and J lost 5, with 18 bases in between. CDR3 coding DNA: TGCAGTGTGGGGGGGCCGACAGTGAACGAGCAGTACTTC. Its translation: CSVGGPTVNEQYF.

This clonotype has just a few counts. The rearrangement uses TRBV5-1 and TRBJ2-7, with 16 bases that match TRBD2. Germline CDR1 reads SGHRS; CDR2 reads YFSETQ. The CDR3 runs 15 residues. V lost 3 bases and J lost 7; bases outside the gene matches: 4. CDR3 in DNA: TGCGCCAGCAGCTCGGGACTAGCGGGAGGGCTTGAGCAGTACTTC. Translation gives CASSSGLAGGLEQYF.

This clonotype showed up just a few times. The chain recombines TRBV5-1 with TRBJ2-5; D ambiguous. The CDR3 covers 15 residues. CDR1 and CDR2 from the germline V gene are SGHRS and YFSETQ. V was clipped by 0 bases and J by 0 bases, with 9 bases between them. CDR3 DNA sequence: TGCGCCAGCAGCTTGGCCACGGGCAACCAAGAGACCCAGTACTTC. Protein product: CASSLATGNQETQYF.